This is a list of T cell receptor beta chains from one sample in a study of post-analysis software for immune sequencing data. TCRdb re-called the PCR reads with MiXCR, one entry per CDR3 protein. Among roughly 410,000 distinct CDR3 sequences listed, 30% to 45% were seen once. Sequencing used blood. Receptors were obtained from a girl aged 5 to 17 with multiple sclerosis. Both conserved end residues are part of each CDR3. A D gene is named only where the DNA matches it firmly. Where a row states a size, it is once, few, many or the class of an expanded clone; other rows omit it.

j_call: TRBJ2-5
v_call: TRBV5-1
clone_size: many
d_call: TRBD1
cdr3_aa: CASSLGTGRETQYF
cdr3_nt: TGTGCCAGCAGTTTGGGGACAGGGAGAGAGACCCAGTACTTC

j_call: TRBJ1-2
v_call: TRBV20-1
clone_size: -
d_call: -
cdr3_aa: CSADHMAANYGYTF
cdr3_nt: TGCAGTGCCGATCACATGGCGGCTAACTATGGCTACACCTTC

j_call: TRBJ2-3
v_call: TRBV9
clone_size: -
d_call: -
cdr3_aa: CASSVGFRAGSTDTQYF
cdr3_nt: TGTGCCAGCAGCGTAGGATTTCGGGCGGGGAGCACAGATACGCAGTATTTT

j_call: TRBJ2-7
v_call: TRBV20-1
clone_size: few
d_call: TRBD1
cdr3_aa: CSARDRAGDPRGQLGKNIQYF
cdr3_nt: TGCAGTGCTAGAGATAGGGCCGGGGATCCTAGGGGGCAGTTAGGCAAAAACATCCAGTACTTC

j_call: TRBJ2-1
v_call: TRBV20-1
clone_size: -
d_call: -
cdr3_aa: CSAMGSTVSYNEQFF
cdr3_nt: TGCAGTGCGATGGGTTCCACCGTCTCCTACAATGAGCAGTTCTTC

j_call: TRBJ2-7
v_call: TRBV5-1
clone_size: -
d_call: TRBD1
cdr3_aa: CASSKGQRYEQYF
cdr3_nt: TGCGCCAGCAGCAAGGGACAGCGCTACGAGCAGTACTTC

j_call: TRBJ2-3
v_call: TRBV29-1
clone_size: -
d_call: -
cdr3_aa: CSAFPGDTQYF
cdr3_nt: TGCAGCGCCTTCCCGGGAGATACGCAGTATTTT

j_call: TRBJ2-7
v_call: TRBV6-2/TRBV6-3
clone_size: few
d_call: -
cdr3_aa: CASSYSVTYTYEQYF
cdr3_nt: TGTGCCAGCAGTTACTCGGTTACATACACCTACGAGCAGTACTTC

j_call: TRBJ2-3
v_call: TRBV3-1
clone_size: few
d_call: -
cdr3_aa: CASSQVLGGVDTQYF
cdr3_nt: TGTGCCAGCAGCCAAGTCTTGGGGGGTGTAGATACGCAGTATTTT

j_call: TRBJ1-2
v_call: TRBV7-9
clone_size: -
d_call: -
cdr3_aa: CASSLSLMAKNGYTF
cdr3_nt: TGTGCCAGCAGCCTGTCCCTCATGGCGAAGAATGGCTACACCTTC

j_call: TRBJ2-7
v_call: TRBV13
clone_size: few
d_call: TRBD1
cdr3_aa: CASSRWTGIFGEQYF
cdr3_nt: TGTGCCAGCAGCAGATGGACAGGGATATTTGGCGAGCAGTACTTC

j_call: TRBJ1-5
v_call: TRBV5-6
clone_size: -
d_call: -
cdr3_aa: CASSPGGGYSNQPQHF
cdr3_nt: TGTGCCAGCAGCCCTGGAGGTGGTTATAGCAATCAGCCCCAGCATTTT

j_call: TRBJ2-6
v_call: TRBV15
clone_size: -
d_call: -
cdr3_aa: CATSSLQTGANVLTF
cdr3_nt: TGTGCCACCAGCAGTCTACAGACTGGGGCCAACGTCCTGACTTTC

j_call: TRBJ2-3
v_call: TRBV5-5
clone_size: few
d_call: -
cdr3_aa: CASSLDGGLRTDTQYF
cdr3_nt: TGTGCCAGCAGCTTGGACGGGGGCCTAAGAACAGATACGCAGTATTTT

j_call: TRBJ1-4
v_call: TRBV7-9
clone_size: once
d_call: TRBD1
cdr3_aa: CASSSRQGPNEKLFF
cdr3_nt: TGTGCCAGCAGCAGCAGACAGGGTCCTAATGAAAAACTGTTTTTT

j_call: TRBJ2-7
v_call: TRBV12-3/TRBV12-4
clone_size: -
d_call: TRBD1
cdr3_aa: CASRRTGGRLEQYF
cdr3_nt: TGTGCCAGCAGACGGACAGGGGGGAGATTGGAGCAGTACTTC

j_call: TRBJ2-7
v_call: TRBV20-1
clone_size: many
d_call: -
cdr3_aa: CSASPGTQTYEQYF
cdr3_nt: TGCAGTGCCTCCCCCGGGACGCAAACCTACGAGCAGTACTTC

j_call: TRBJ1-1
v_call: TRBV7-2
clone_size: few
d_call: TRBD1
cdr3_aa: CASSLWTGGLVLGEAFF
cdr3_nt: TGTGCCAGCAGCCTATGGACAGGGGGCCTCGTTTTAGGTGAAGCTTTCTTT

j_call: TRBJ2-7
v_call: TRBV7-2
clone_size: -
d_call: -
cdr3_aa: CASSPGTPYEQYF
cdr3_nt: TGTGCCAGCAGCCCCGGGACCCCCTACGAGCAGTACTTC

j_call: TRBJ2-7
v_call: TRBV28
clone_size: few
d_call: -
cdr3_aa: CASTIWGEQYF
cdr3_nt: TGTGCCAGCACCATCTGGGGGGAGCAGTACTTC

j_call: TRBJ2-7
v_call: TRBV11-2
clone_size: -
d_call: -
cdr3_aa: CASSLVPGGAYEQYF
cdr3_nt: TGTGCCAGCAGCTTAGTCCCCGGAGGGGCCTACGAGCAGTACTTC

j_call: TRBJ1-4
v_call: TRBV7-3
clone_size: -
d_call: TRBD1
cdr3_aa: CASTPGGQSQEKLFF
cdr3_nt: TGTGCCAGCACCCCGGGGGGACAGAGCCAGGAAAAACTGTTTTTT

j_call: TRBJ1-1
v_call: TRBV28
clone_size: -
d_call: -
cdr3_aa: CASNPTNTEAFF
cdr3_nt: TGTGCCAGCAACCCCACGAACACTGAAGCTTTCTTT

j_call: TRBJ2-1
v_call: TRBV6-6
clone_size: few
d_call: -
cdr3_aa: CASRGVAADSYNEQFF
cdr3_nt: TGTGCCAGCAGGGGAGTAGCGGCTGACTCCTACAATGAGCAGTTCTTC

j_call: TRBJ2-5
v_call: TRBV28
clone_size: -
d_call: -
cdr3_aa: CASSFNPEEETQYF
cdr3_nt: TGTGCCAGCAGTTTCAACCCCGAGGAAGAGACCCAGTACTTC

j_call: TRBJ2-6
v_call: TRBV7-2
clone_size: -
d_call: TRBD2
cdr3_aa: CASSSRTSGGAWGANVLTF
cdr3_nt: TGTGCCAGCAGCTCCAGGACTAGCGGGGGGGCTTGGGGGGCCAACGTCCTGACTTTC

j_call: TRBJ2-3
v_call: TRBV27
clone_size: -
d_call: -
cdr3_aa: CASSLWATSSTDTQYF
cdr3_nt: TGTGCCAGCAGTTTATGGGCAACCTCGAGCACAGATACGCAGTATTTT

j_call: TRBJ2-1
v_call: TRBV5-1
clone_size: once
d_call: TRBD2
cdr3_aa: CASSFGLAETYNEQFF
cdr3_nt: TGCGCCAGCAGCTTCGGACTAGCGGAGACCTACAATGAGCAGTTCTTC

j_call: TRBJ2-1
v_call: TRBV3-1
clone_size: -
d_call: -
cdr3_aa: CASSQVGGTEQFF
cdr3_nt: TGTGCCAGCAGCCAAGTAGGTGGAACTGAGCAGTTCTTC

j_call: TRBJ2-7
v_call: TRBV11-2
clone_size: -
d_call: -
cdr3_aa: CASSLFPYYEQYF
cdr3_nt: TGTGCCAGCAGCTTATTTCCCTATTACGAGCAGTACTTC

j_call: TRBJ2-3
v_call: TRBV12-3/TRBV12-4
clone_size: few
d_call: -
cdr3_aa: CASSSSGGVGTDTQYF
cdr3_nt: TGTGCCAGCAGTTCTTCTGGCGGGGTAGGCACAGATACGCAGTATTTT